Listed below are T cell receptor beta chains from one sample, sequenced in a study of T cell responses to AZD1222 COVID-19 vaccine. Profiled with immunoSEQ multiplex PCR; TCRdb holds only in-frame clones, not every one. The sample has over 95,000 clones, roughly 91% seen once; the top ten hold 6.5% to 8%. The sequences come from peripheral blood, collected on day 0 of AZD1222 vaccination. These receptors originate from an adult in good health. CDR3s include the opening cysteine and the closing phenylalanine or tryptophan. Each record gives: clone size, D gene, V gene, J gene, CDR3 protein, CDR3 DNA. D genes are given only for firm matches. Only some rows state a clone size, as once, few, many or a class for expanded clones.

>NA|TRBD1|TRBV7-3|TRBJ1-4
CASSPTPSPTQGASVANEKLFF
TGTGCCAGCAGCCCAACACCCTCGCCGACTCAGGGGGCCTCGGTAGCTAATGAAAAACTGTTTTTT
>once|TRBD2|TRBV5-1|TRBJ2-3
CASSLIGTSGTDTQYF
TGCGCCAGCAGCCTTATCGGGACTAGCGGAACAGATACGCAGTATTTT
>NA|TRBD2|TRBV5-4|TRBJ2-1
CASSFGSGGSYNEQFF
TGTGCCAGCAGCTTTGGTTCGGGAGGGTCCTACAATGAGCAGTTCTTC
>NA|NA|TRBV6-5|TRBJ1-6
CASSPYNSPLHF
TGTGCCAGCAGCCCCTATAATTCACCCCTCCACTTT
>NA|NA|TRBV21-1|TRBJ1-2
CASSNRTLFHTF
TGTGCCAGCAGCAACCGGACACTATTTCACACCTTC
>NA|TRBD1|TRBV6-2/TRBV6-3|TRBJ1-6
CASSSPGQGNNSPLHF
TGTGCCAGCAGTTCCCCCGGACAGGGAAATAATTCACCCCTCCACTTT
>NA|NA|TRBV15|TRBJ2-2
CATSRGLGTGELFF
TGTGCCACCAGCAGGGGGCTGGGCACCGGGGAGCTGTTTTTT
>NA|NA|TRBV28|TRBJ1-5
CASSSPAPGSQPQHF
TGTGCCAGCAGTTCCCCCGCCCCCGGGAGTCAGCCCCAGCATTTT
>NA|NA|TRBV2|TRBJ1-5
CASRDGLSNQPQHF
TGTGCCAGCAGGGACGGACTTAGCAATCAGCCCCAGCATTTT
>NA|TRBD1|TRBV7-8|TRBJ1-1
CASSLVVRGITEAFF
TGTGCCAGCAGCTTAGTGGTCAGGGGGATTACTGAAGCTTTCTTT
>NA|NA|TRBV30|TRBJ1-1
CAWRTESNTEAFF
TGTGCCTGGCGGACAGAATCGAACACTGAAGCTTTCTTT
>once|TRBD2|TRBV11-2|TRBJ2-1
CASSPRLAGATPQFF
TGTGCCAGCAGCCCCCGACTAGCGGGAGCCACCCCTCAGTTCTTC
>NA|NA|TRBV4-2|TRBJ2-7
CASSLAFDRDATYEQYF
TGTGCCAGCAGCCTAGCCTTCGACCGGGACGCCACCTACGAGCAGTACTTC
>once|TRBD1|TRBV27|TRBJ2-5
CASSKGTGLEETQYF
TGTGCCAGCTCCAAGGGGACAGGGCTTGAGGAGACCCAGTACTTC
>NA|TRBD2|TRBV9|TRBJ2-2
CASSPGTSGGAGELFF
TGTGCCAGCAGCCCCGGGACTAGCGGGGGGGCCGGGGAGCTGTTTTTT
>NA|TRBD1|TRBV4-2|TRBJ2-7
CASSQGLGTGYEQYF
TGTGCCAGCAGCCAAGGCCTCGGGACAGGCTACGAGCAGTACTTC
>NA|TRBD2|TRBV5-6|TRBJ2-1
CASSRGVTSGPYNEQFF
TGTGCCAGCAGCCGAGGGGTTACTAGCGGGCCCTACAATGAGCAGTTCTTC
>once|NA|TRBV7-2|TRBJ2-2
CASSFGFAGELFF
TGTGCCAGCAGCTTTGGTTTCGCCGGGGAGCTGTTTTTT
>NA|TRBD1|TRBV27|TRBJ1-2
CASSSGGVYGYTF
TGTGCCAGCAGTTCAGGGGGGGTTTATGGCTACACCTTC
>NA|NA|TRBV9|TRBJ2-3
CASSVAAGVSDTQYF
TGTGCCAGCAGCGTTGCGGCAGGGGTTTCGGATACGCAGTATTTT
>NA|NA|TRBV7-9|TRBJ2-2
CASSWRTGGAGELFF
TGTGCCAGCAGCTGGCGGACAGGAGGGGCCGGGGAGCTGTTTTTT
>few|NA|TRBV18|TRBJ2-7
CASSPRAESYTYEQYF
TGTGCCAGCTCACCGCGGGCCGAAAGCTACACCTACGAGCAGTACTTC
>NA|NA|TRBV5-4|TRBJ2-2
CASSLAASLTGELFF
TGTGCCAGCAGCTTGGCGGCCTCCCTGACCGGGGAGCTGTTTTTT
>NA|TRBD1|TRBV18|TRBJ1-1
CASSPGTVFEAFF
TGTGCCAGCTCACCGGGGACAGTCTTTGAAGCTTTCTTT
>NA|NA|TRBV3-1/TRBV3-2|TRBJ2-7
CASSQVVHEQYF
TGTGCCAGCAGCCAAGTTGTTCACGAGCAGTACTTC
>NA|NA|TRBV18|TRBJ2-5
CASSRGQRETQYF
TGTGCCAGCTCCCGCGGACAGAGAGAGACCCAGTACTTC
>NA|NA|TRBV7-8|TRBJ1-1
CASSLGQATRGNTEAFF
TGTGCCAGCAGCTTAGGACAGGCAACACGGGGGAACACTGAAGCTTTCTTT
>NA|TRBD1|TRBV5-6|TRBJ1-5
CASSQTGAPQGQPQHF
TGTGCCAGCAGCCAAACAGGGGCCCCGCAGGGACAGCCCCAGCATTTT
>once|NA|TRBV7-8|TRBJ2-7
CASSRSGEQYF
TGTGCCAGCAGCCGAAGTGGCGAGCAGTACTTC
>NA|TRBD1|TRBV7-2|TRBJ1-5
CASSLSGTGGQPQHF
TGTGCCAGCAGCTTATCCGGGACAGGGGGTCAGCCCCAGCATTTT
>NA|NA|TRBV28|TRBJ1-2
CASSLGQGQGHGYTF
TGTGCCAGCAGTTTAGGGCAGGGCCAGGGTCATGGCTACACCTTC
>NA|NA|TRBV7-2|TRBJ1-1
CASMQSLNTEAFF
TGTGCCAGCATGCAGAGTTTGAACACTGAAGCTTTCTTT
>NA|NA|TRBV28|TRBJ1-1
CASSPEGFGVTEAFF
TGTGCCAGCAGCCCCGAAGGCTTTGGGGTGACTGAAGCTTTCTTT
>NA|TRBD1|TRBV12-3/TRBV12-4|TRBJ1-1
CASSFRTGGAFF
TGTGCCAGCAGTTTCAGGACAGGGGGTGCTTTCTTT
>NA|NA|TRBV9|TRBJ1-4
CASSPAGGGEKLFF
TGTGCCAGCAGCCCAGCCGGAGGGGGTGAAAAACTGTTTTTT
>NA|TRBD1|TRBV28|TRBJ1-2
CASNPTGNYGYTF
TGTGCCAGCAACCCGACAGGGAACTATGGCTACACCTTC
>NA|NA|TRBV19|TRBJ2-3
CASSIGGTDTQYF
TGTGCCAGTAGTATAGGGGGCACAGATACGCAGTATTTT
>NA|TRBD2|TRBV20-1|TRBJ2-7
CSARDRLADFF
TGCAGTGCTAGAGATCGGCTAGCGGATTTCTTC
>NA|NA|TRBV11-3|TRBJ1-4
CASSLVAGEKLFF
TGTGCCAGCAGCTTAGTGGCCGGTGAAAAACTGTTTTTT
>few|NA|TRBV7-9|TRBJ2-5
CASSPGRPQETQYF
TGTGCCAGCAGTCCAGGGAGACCACAAGAGACCCAGTACTTC
>NA|NA|TRBV19|TRBJ2-2
CASSLDEYTGELFF
TGTGCCAGTAGTCTGGACGAGTACACCGGGGAGCTGTTTTTT
>NA|TRBD2|TRBV9|TRBJ2-2
CASSVATGGYTGELFF
TGTGCCAGCAGCGTAGCTACGGGGGGGTACACCGGGGAGCTGTTTTTT
>medium-sized|NA|TRBV5-1|TRBJ1-1
CASSLWERSEAFF
TGCGCCAGCAGCTTGTGGGAGAGATCTGAAGCTTTCTTT
>NA|TRBD1|TRBV7-8|TRBJ1-2
CASSLSGGGYGYTF
TGTGCCAGCAGCTTATCAGGGGGCGGCTATGGCTACACCTTC
>NA|NA|TRBV19|TRBJ1-5
CASRGREGQPQHF
TGTGCCAGTAGGGGGAGGGAAGGGCAGCCCCAGCATTTT